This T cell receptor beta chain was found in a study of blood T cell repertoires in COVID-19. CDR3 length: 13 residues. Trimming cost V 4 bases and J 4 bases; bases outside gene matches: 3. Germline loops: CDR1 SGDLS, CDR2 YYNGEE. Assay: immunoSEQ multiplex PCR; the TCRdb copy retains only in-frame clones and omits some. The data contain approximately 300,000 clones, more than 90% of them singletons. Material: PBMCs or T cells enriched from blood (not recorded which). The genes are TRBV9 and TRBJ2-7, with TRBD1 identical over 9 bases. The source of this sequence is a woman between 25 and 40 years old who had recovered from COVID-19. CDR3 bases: TGTGCCAGCAGCCGACAGGGGGGATACGAGCAGTACTTC. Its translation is CASSRQGGYEQYF.